Presented here are 30 T cell receptor beta chains from one specimen sequenced in a study of blood T cell repertoires in COVID-19 (dated by TCRdb to the early 2020s). Receptor amplification or capture employed the immunoSEQ multiplex PCR assay. TCRdb holds this immuneACCESS table with in-frame rearrangements only. Some clones are missing; in checked studies, unresolved V genes explain under half, and the rest has no known cause. For this sample there are about 210,000 clones; 82% appear just once. The ten biggest clones cover 7.8% of the sample. Sequences were obtained from peripheral blood. The origin of the receptors is a woman aged 55 to 70 with COVID-19, enrolled during active disease.

The chain couples TRBV6-4 to TRBJ1-3, with D uncertain. Germline V gene sequence: CDR1 MRHNA, CDR2 SNTAGT. The CDR3 has 15 residues. Trimming stripped 5 bases from V and 2 bases from J, with 13 bases between. The CDR3 protein is CASSREMGPGNTIYF. The CDR3 DNA sequence: TGTGCCAGCAGTAGGGAGATGGGCCCTGGAAACACCATATATTTT.

This clone has only one observation. The chain is built from TRBV7-9 and TRBJ2-7, with D uncertain. The CDR3 spans 14 residues. Trimming shortened V by 3 bases and J by 2 bases, and 11 bases separated the two germline ends. Germline V CDR1 and CDR2: SEHNR, FQNEAQ (reference sequence). This CDR3 is CASSFASSPYEQYV. CDR3 in DNA: TGTGCCAGCAGCTTTGCCAGTAGCCCCTACGAGCAGTACGTC.

V is TRBV6-4 and J is TRBJ1-1; no definite D call. Trimming took 5 bases from V and 1 from J, leaving 8 bases between them. Germline CDR1 reads MRHNA; CDR2 reads SNTAGT. The CDR3 is 13 residues long. CDR3 residues: CASSFRENTEAFF. The CDR3 DNA reads TGTGCCAGCAGTTTTCGCGAGAACACTGAAGCTTTCTTT.

The rearrangement uses TRBV5-1 and TRBJ2-2; 7 bases are a match to TRBD2. There are 15 residues in the CDR3. CDR1 and CDR2 from the germline V gene are SGHRS and YFSETQ. V lost 3 bases and J lost 5; bases outside the gene matches: 7. The CDR3 is CASSWSGTATGELFF. The CDR3 nucleotides read TGCGCCAGCAGCTGGAGCGGGACGGCGACCGGGGAGCTGTTTTTT.

The CDR3 region has the DNA TGTGCCAGCAGTTCAACCTTCCGAACTCCTCCCTCCTACAATGAGCAGTTCTTC. This codes for CASSSTFRTPPSYNEQFF. The V and J genes are TRBV28 and TRBJ2-1; D gene unclear. Germline V gene data show CDR1 as MDHEN and CDR2 as SYDVKM. V gave up 4 bases and J gave up 0 bases, with 19 bases separating them. There are 18 residues in the CDR3. The full variable domain, completed using reference TRBV28 and TRBJ2-1, is DVKVTQSSRYLVKRTGEKVFLECVQDMDHENMFWYRQDPGLGLRLIYFSYDVKMKEKGDIPEGYSVSREKKERFSLILESASTNQTSMYLCASSSTFRTPPSYNEQFFGPGTRLTVL.

This sequence joins TRBV7-2 and TRBJ1-6; possible D gene TRBD1, 6 bases. Trimming shortened V by 5 bases and J by 7 bases, and 12 bases separated the two germline ends. The CDR3 totals 14 residues. Germline loops: CDR1 SGHTA, CDR2 FQGNSA. The CDR3 DNA sequence: TGTGCCAGCAGCCAGACCACAGGGAATTCACCCCTCCACTTT. It specifies CASSQTTGNSPLHF.

This clone was observed a few times. This chain uses TRBV6-5 with TRBJ1-5; 8 bases line up with TRBD1. CDR1 is MNHEY, CDR2 SVGAGI, per germline. V dropped 6 bases and J dropped 6; count of bases not matched to a gene: 7. The CDR3 contains 14 residues. The CDR3 nucleotides are TGTGCCAGCAGCAGAGGACAGGGCGGTCAGCCCCAGCATTTT. It specifies CASSRGQGGQPQHF.

The chain joins TRBV28 to TRBJ1-4; D gene ambiguous. The CDR3 runs to 17 residues. V was pared by 4 bases and J by 2 bases, with 17 bases between. Germline CDR1 reads MDHEN; CDR2 reads SYDVKM. CDR3: CASSSPGVGTTNEKLFF. The CDR3 region has the DNA TGTGCCAGCAGTTCCCCAGGTGTAGGAACCACTAATGAAAAACTGTTTTTT.

The rearrangement uses TRBV9 and TRBJ2-2; no reliable D call. Germline CDR1 is SGDLS and CDR2 is YYNGEE. This CDR3 is built from 16 residues. Trimming took 0 bases from V and 0 from J, leaving 9 bases between them. CDR3 bases: TGTGCCAGCAGCGTAGGGCACAGTACGAACACCGGGGAGCTGTTTTTT. Its translation: CASSVGHSTNTGELFF. Together with reference TRBV9 and TRBJ2-2, the CDR3 gives the full variable domain: DSGVTQTPKHLITATGQRVTLRCSPRSGDLSVYWYQQSLDQGLQFLIQYYNGEERAKGNILERFSAQQFPDLHSELNLSSLELGDSALYFCASSVGHSTNTGELFFGEGSRLTVL.

The chain is built from TRBV28 and TRBJ2-7, with 7 positions matching TRBD2. Germline assignment: CDR1 MDHEN and CDR2 SYDVKM. The CDR3 consists of 14 residues. V was pared by 2 bases and J by 3 bases, with 4 bases of the junction left unmatched. CDR3 nucleotide sequence: TGTGCCAGCAGTTTAGGAGCGGGAAGCTACGAGCAGTACTTC. Amino acids: CASSLGAGSYEQYF.

This clone was counted a few times. This chain connects TRBV19 to TRBJ1-6; 9 bases are shared with TRBD1. The V gene's germline CDR1 is LNHDA and CDR2 SQIVND (reference sequence). The V and J ends lost 6 bases and 10 bases, in that order; junction bases with no gene match: 4. The CDR3 length is 13 residues. The CDR3 loop reads CASRDRGGSPLHF. The CDR3 coding sequence is TGTGCCAGTAGGGACAGGGGCGGATCACCCCTCCACTTT. Complete variable domain (other parts from reference TRBV19 and TRBJ1-6): DGGITQSPKYLFRKEGQNVTLSCEQNLNHDAMYWYRQDPGQGLRLIYYSQIVNDFQKGDIAEGYSVSREKKESFPLTVTSAQKNPTAFYLCASRDRGGSPLHFGNGTRLTVT.

This clone was seen only once. The rearrangement joins TRBV10-3 to TRBJ1-1, with unresolved D. Germline CDR1 reads ENHRY; CDR2 reads SYGVKD. Trimming removed 4 bases at V and 0 bases at J, with 9 bases between. CDR3 size: 14 residues. CDR3 amino acids: CAISAGSLNTEAFF. The CDR3 DNA follows: TGTGCCATCAGTGCTGGCAGTTTGAACACTGAAGCTTTCTTT.

This chain connects TRBV19 to TRBJ2-5; tentatively, D is TRBD2 (6 bases). CDR1 LNHDA and CDR2 SQIVND come from the germline V gene (reference sequence). The length of the CDR3 is 15 residues. V was cut by 7 bases and J by 4 bases, with 19 bases left in between. This CDR3 is CASTPRRGAGETQYF. The CDR3, as DNA: TGTGCCAGTACCCCAAGGAGGGGTGCAGGAGAGACCCAGTACTTC.

The rearrangement uses TRBV7-9 and TRBJ1-4, with 9 bases that match TRBD1. The V gene end was trimmed by 5 bases and the J gene end by 10 bases; junction bases not matched to a gene: 2. The CDR3 is 12 amino acids. Germline lookup yields CDR1 SEHNR and CDR2 FQNEAQ (reference sequence). The CDR3 spells CASSTDRGKLFF. CDR3 nucleotide sequence: TGTGCCAGCAGCACGGACAGGGGAAAACTGTTTTTT.

The chain uses TRBV6-5 and TRBJ1-1, with 10 bases matching TRBD1. CDR1 is MNHEY and CDR2 is SVGAGI in the germline V gene. The trim removed 3 bases at V and 2 bases at J, leaving 6 bases unmatched. There are 16 residues in the CDR3. The CDR3 DNA sequence: TGTGCCAGCAGTTATTGGACAGGGGGTAAAAACACTGAAGCTTTCTTT. It yields the protein CASSYWTGGKNTEAFF.

The genes are TRBV30 and TRBJ2-5; 8 bases are shared with TRBD1. The CDR3 has 15 amino acids. In germline, CDR1 is GTSNPN, CDR2 SVGIG (reference sequence). V lost 0 bases to trimming and J lost 5 bases; unmatched junction nucleotides: 8. The CDR3 DNA reads TGTGCCTGGAGTGTGGCAGGGGGCGTAGGGGAGACCCAGTACTTC. It specifies CAWSVAGGVGETQYF.

This clone has only one observation. V and J are TRBV19 and TRBJ1-2; a weak D match, TRBD1 (5 bases). This CDR3 is built from 13 residues. CDR1 is LNHDA and CDR2 is SQIVND in the germline V gene (reference sequence). Trimming left V 3 bases short and J 7 bases short, with 12 bases between. CDR3 residues: CASSILGAVGYTF. CDR3 in DNA: TGTGCCAGTAGTATTCTTGGGGCGGTTGGCTACACCTTC.

The rearrangement uses TRBV5-1 and TRBJ2-1; 7 bases match TRBD1. The CDR3 sequence is 14 residues long. V lost 5 bases, J lost 5 bases, and 7 bases stayed unmatched. Germline V lookup: CDR1 SGHRS, CDR2 YFSETQ. In nucleotides, the CDR3 is TGCGCCAGCAGTCTGAGACAGGGCCACAATGAGCAGTTCTTC. Translated: CASSLRQGHNEQFF.

The chain carries TRBV5-1 and TRBJ2-1, with TRBD2 as a possible D gene (6 bases). V was shortened by 4 bases and J by 8 bases, with 16 bases between the two germline ends. Germline CDR1 and CDR2: SGHRS and YFSETQ. This CDR3 comprises 14 residues. The CDR3: CASSLGNRLDEQFF. The CDR3 DNA follows: TGCGCCAGCAGCCTAGGGAATCGACTAGATGAGCAGTTCTTC.

V usage is TRBV19 and J usage is TRBJ2-1; 10 bases map to TRBD2. Losses at the gene ends were 6 bases for V and 8 bases for J; bases not matched to a gene: 7. This CDR3 contains 14 residues. Germline values: CDR1 LNHDA, CDR2 SQIVND (reference sequence). The CDR3 DNA follows: TGTGCCAGTAGATCACTAGCGGGATCCCATGAGCAGTTCTTC. Encoded protein: CASRSLAGSHEQFF.

V and J are TRBV7-2 and TRBJ2-1; 9 positions match TRBD2. The ends lost 5 bases at V and 1 base at J; junction bases unmatched: 6. The CDR3 sequence is 16 residues long. Germline-derived CDR1 and CDR2 are SGHTA and FQGNSA. The CDR3: CASSPAGGESYNEQFF. CDR3 nucleotides: TGTGCCAGCAGCCCAGCGGGGGGCGAGTCCTACAATGAGCAGTTCTTC.

The V call is TRBV6-5, the J call TRBJ1-2; D is ambiguous. CDR3 length: 11 amino acids. Germline assignment: CDR1 MNHEY and CDR2 SVGAGI. The ends were cut back, 8 bases at V and 2 bases at J, with 6 bases in the middle. CDR3 DNA: TGTGCCAGCTTACGGAACTATGGCTACACCTTC. Its protein product is CASLRNYGYTF.

A few counts support this clone. The gene calls are TRBV5-6 and TRBJ2-2, with TRBD2 as a possible D gene (5 bases). Trimming left V 0 bases short and J 7 bases short, with 13 bases between. Germline V gene sequence: CDR1 SGHDT, CDR2 YYEEEE. This CDR3 contains 15 residues. The CDR3 DNA reads TGTGCCAGCAGCTTGGCTCGGGGTCCCGGCGGGGAGCTGTTTTTT. Its protein is CASSLARGPGGELFF.

J is TRBJ2-2 and V is TRBV28; the D is unclear. The germline gives CDR1 MDHEN, CDR2 SYDVKM. The ends were cut back, 3 bases at V and 0 bases at J, with 8 bases in the middle. This CDR3 is 15 amino acids long. Written as DNA, the CDR3 is TGTGCCAGCAGTTTTTTTTCTGCGAACACCGGGGAGCTGTTTTTT. It yields the protein CASSFFSANTGELFF.

This chain links TRBV6-6 with TRBJ2-1, with 8 bases matching TRBD2. Trimming removed 6 bases from V and 7 bases from J; junction bases left unmatched: 8. Germline V gene sequence: CDR1 MNHNY, CDR2 SVGAGI (reference sequence). The CDR3 loop spans 14 amino acids. The CDR3: CASRTGTRGNEQFF. The CDR3 nucleotides read TGTGCCAGCAGAACCGGGACTAGGGGTAATGAGCAGTTCTTC.

The V call is TRBV7-2, the J call TRBJ1-5; the D gene is possibly TRBD1 (5 bases). The CDR3 loop spans 15 amino acids. Between the trimmed V and J ends, which lost 1 base and 7 bases, there was a span of 14 bases. CDR1 and CDR2 (germline): SGHTA, FQGNSA. CDR3 in amino acids: CASSLVGGSGQPQHF. CDR3 coding DNA: TGTGCCAGCAGCTTAGTTGGGGGGAGTGGGCAGCCCCAGCATTTT.

The V and J genes are TRBV5-1 and TRBJ2-1; 12 bases map to TRBD2. Germline trimming cut 0 bases from V and 0 bases from J; bases unmatched to any gene: 4. This CDR3 is built from 18 residues. The germline V gene encodes CDR1 SGHRS and CDR2 YFSETQ. The CDR3 DNA follows: TGCGCCAGCAGCTTGGGGACTAGCGGGGATTTCTCCTACAATGAGCAGTTCTTC. This translates into CASSLGTSGDFSYNEQFF. Complete variable domain (other parts from reference TRBV5-1 and TRBJ2-1): KAGVTQTPRYLIKTRGQQVTLSCSPISGHRSVSWYQQTPGQGLQFLFEYFSETQRNKGNFPGRFSGRQFSNSRSEMNVSTLELGDSALYLCASSLGTSGDFSYNEQFFGPGTRLTVL.

V and J are TRBV21-1 and TRBJ1-1; TRBD1, the D gene given by the table, was not confirmed from the DNA. TRBV21-1 is labeled a pseudogene. The CDR3 sequence is 17 residues long. CDR3 DNA sequence: TGTGCCAGCAGCAAAGGGGGGACAGGGGGGATAAACACTGAAGCTTTCTTT. Translated: CASSKGGTGGINTEAFF.

J is TRBJ1-4 and V is TRBV2, with 8 bases matching TRBD1. The germline V gene encodes CDR1 SNHLY and CDR2 FYNNEI. The CDR3 extends over 15 amino acids. V was clipped by 7 bases and J by 0 bases; unmatched bases: 4. CDR3: CASKQGDATNEKLFF. DNA of the CDR3: TGTGCCAGCAAACAGGGGGATGCAACTAATGAAAAACTGTTTTTT.

The rearrangement links TRBV5-1 to TRBJ1-3, with D perhaps TRBD1 (5 bases). Trimming shortened V by 0 bases and J by 2 bases, and 12 bases separated the two germline ends. This CDR3 is 16 amino acids long. The germline CDR1 and CDR2 sequences are SGHRS and YFSETQ. CDR3 DNA: TGCGCCAGCAGCTTGGCCGGTGCCAGGGCTGGAAACACCATATATTTT. Translation: CASSLAGARAGNTIYF.